This entry lists 25 T cell receptor beta chains sequenced from one sample in a study of radiotherapy plus CTLA-4 blockade in lung cancer. Repertoires were generated with immunoSEQ multiplex PCR, while TCRdb's copy carries only in-frame clones and drops some. The sample contains more than 35,000 clones, 75% to 90% of which appear only once. Sequencing used peripheral blood, obtained from a patient treated with radiotherapy plus ipilimumab. Source of these receptors: a human donor with non-small cell lung cancer who had stable disease on radiotherapy plus ipilimumab.

The rearrangement links TRBV7-2 to TRBJ2-2; D is undetermined. Trimming cost V 11 bases and J 1 base, with 14 bases left between them. CDR3 length: 14 residues. The V gene's germline CDR1 is SGHTA and CDR2 FQGNSA. The CDR3 DNA is TGTGCCGACTCCTCCCAGCTGAACACCGGGGAGCTGTTTTTT. This gives the protein CADSSQLNTGELFF.

This rearrangement joins TRBV7-9 to TRBJ1-4; possible D gene TRBD1, 5 bases. V dropped 0 bases and J dropped 8 bases, with 16 bases sitting between them. The CDR3 totals 16 residues. The germline V gene has CDR1 SEHNR and CDR2 FQNEAQ (reference sequence). The CDR3 sequence is CASSLASWQGSEKLFF. The DNA for the CDR3 is TGTGCCAGCAGCTTAGCGTCTTGGCAGGGAAGCGAAAAACTGTTTTTT.

The chain combines TRBV28 with TRBJ2-3, with TRBD1 matching 10 bases. Germline V gene sequence: CDR1 MDHEN, CDR2 SYDVKM. Germline trimming cut 5 bases from V and 1 base from J; bases unmatched to any gene: 9. This CDR3 contains 17 residues. This CDR3 is CASSLQTGGLGTDTQYF. The DNA for the CDR3 is TGTGCCAGCAGTCTCCAGACAGGGGGCTTGGGCACAGATACGCAGTATTTT.

The V and J genes are TRBV27 and TRBJ2-6, with a weak D call TRBD1 (6 bases). CDR1 and CDR2 (germline): MNHEY, SMNVEV (reference sequence). Trimming took off 8 bases at V and 1 base at J, with 12 bases between the two ends. This CDR3 has 15 residues. CDR3 residues: CASSTGTSGANVLTF. The CDR3 DNA reads TGTGCCAGCTCAACAGGGACGTCTGGGGCCAACGTCCTGACTTTC.

The genes are TRBV28 and TRBJ2-7; 9 bases agree with TRBD2. V lost 10 bases to trimming and J lost 1 base; unmatched junction nucleotides: 5. The CDR3 is 13 residues long. CDR1 MDHEN and CDR2 SYDVKM come from the germline V gene. For the CDR3, the DNA is TGTGCCACGACTAGCGGACTTTCCTACGAGCAGTACTTC. Protein product: CATTSGLSYEQYF.

The chain links TRBV30 to TRBJ1-5; D not resolved. The V end lost 0 bases, the J end lost 2 bases, and 5 bases lay between the germline ends. This CDR3 has 13 residues. Germline CDR1 is GTSNPN and CDR2 is SVGIG (reference sequence). This CDR3 is CAWSVQGNQPQHF. CDR3 sequence (DNA): TGTGCCTGGAGTGTTCAGGGCAATCAGCCCCAGCATTTT.

The chain has TRBV7-2 and TRBJ2-3, with D perhaps TRBD1 (5 bases). CDR3 size: 13 residues. CDR1 SGHTA and CDR2 FQGNSA come from the germline V gene. Trimming took off 7 bases at V and 6 bases at J, with 14 bases between the two ends. CDR3 in DNA: TGTGCCAGCACCAAAGGGGTCCGGGATACGCAGTATTTT. Its protein product is CASTKGVRDTQYF.

The rearrangement links TRBV5-8 to TRBJ2-3, with 9 bases aligning to TRBD1. Trimming at V came to 0 bases and at J to 4 bases, leaving 0 bases not matched to a gene. There are 14 residues in the CDR3. Looked up from germline, CDR1 is SGHTS and CDR2 is YDEGEE. CDR3 sequence (DNA): TGTGCCAGCAGCTTGGGACAGGGGGCAGATACGCAGTATTTT. It yields the protein CASSLGQGADTQYF.

This clone was detected once. This chain connects TRBV5-1 to TRBJ2-1; 7 nucleotides agree with TRBD1. Trimming took 3 bases from V and 0 from J; bases not matched to a gene: 6. The length of the CDR3 is 16 residues. Per the germline V gene, CDR1 is SGHRS and CDR2 is YFSETQ. DNA for the CDR3: TGCGCCAGCAGCTATAGACAGGGAAGCTCCTACAATGAGCAGTTCTTC. It is translated as CASSYRQGSSYNEQFF.

V usage is TRBV11-3 and J usage is TRBJ2-5; 11 nucleotides line up with TRBD1. This CDR3 region has 15 residues. CDR1 and CDR2 (germline): SGHNT, YENEEA. Trimming took 5 bases from V and 6 from J; bases not matched to a gene: 8. CDR3 in amino acids: CASSPGTGGTKTQYF. CDR3 DNA: TGTGCCAGCAGCCCAGGGACAGGGGGTACAAAGACCCAGTACTTC.

The CDR3 loop reads CASSLMGQGYGYTF. Written as DNA, the CDR3 is TGTGCCAGCAGCTTAATGGGGCAGGGGTATGGCTACACCTTC. The V call is TRBV7-2, the J call TRBJ1-2; D is possibly TRBD1 (6 bases). The germline V and J ends were trimmed by 2 bases and 5 bases, with 12 bases remaining between them. CDR1 and CDR2 (germline): SGHTA, FQGNSA. The CDR3 is made up of 14 amino acids.

In DNA, the CDR3 is TGCGCCAGCAGCCGGGCTCCAGGGGCTGAAGCTTTCTTT. It translates to CASSRAPGAEAFF. This chain uses TRBV4-1 with TRBJ1-1; D might be TRBD1 (6 bases). Trimming pared 4 bases from V and 6 bases from J, leaving 12 bases between. Germline V gene lookup returns CDR1 MGHRA and CDR2 YSYEKL. The CDR3 totals 13 residues.

The V gene is TRBV9, the J gene TRBJ2-7, with D possibly being TRBD1 (6 bases). Trimming shortened V by 1 base and J by 1 base, and 12 bases separated the two germline ends. In germline, CDR1 is SGDLS, CDR2 YYNGEE. The CDR3 covers 15 residues. The CDR3 DNA follows: TGTGCCAGCAGCGTAAGCAGGGGCAGGTCCTACGAGCAGTACTTC. Translation gives CASSVSRGRSYEQYF.

This sequence joins TRBV28 and TRBJ2-7; D remains unclear. Trimming took off 4 bases at V and 6 bases at J, with 10 bases between the two ends. The CDR3 length is 12 residues. Germline values: CDR1 MDHEN, CDR2 SYDVKM. The DNA for the CDR3 is TGTGCCAGCAGTTCTAGTATCCTCGAGCAGTACTTC. It yields the protein CASSSSILEQYF.

This clone was detected only once. The J gene is TRBJ2-1, the V gene TRBV28; 14 bases line up with TRBD2. The germline V gene encodes CDR1 MDHEN and CDR2 SYDVKM. The CDR3 has 16 amino acids. Losses at the gene ends were 4 bases for V and 7 bases for J; bases not matched to a gene: 6. The CDR3 nucleotides are TGTGCCAGCAGTTCCGGGACTAGCGGGAGCCCGAATGAGCAGTTCTTC. It is translated as CASSSGTSGSPNEQFF.

The V call is TRBV10-1, the J call TRBJ2-1; the match to TRBD2 covers 9 bases. The germline V gene encodes CDR1 WNHNN and CDR2 SYGVQD (reference sequence). This CDR3 is built from 16 residues. V lost 0 bases and J lost 9; bases outside the gene matches: 9. The CDR3: CASSESRVAGASEQFF. The CDR3 region has the DNA TGCGCCAGCAGTGAGTCGAGAGTAGCGGGAGCTAGTGAGCAGTTCTTC.

J is TRBJ2-4 and V is TRBV2; 9 bases map to TRBD1. With V trimmed by 7 bases and J by 0 bases, 13 bases remained unmatched. Germline CDR1 SNHLY, CDR2 FYNNEI. This CDR3 comprises 18 residues. The CDR3 loop is CASKADRGPSLAKNIQYF. The CDR3 bases are TGTGCCAGCAAGGCGGACAGGGGCCCAAGTCTAGCCAAAAACATTCAGTACTTC.

About this clone: Germline is not matched at one junction end, which may reflect a read error. The rearrangement uses TRBV6-1 and TRBJ2-2; the D gene is possibly TRBD2 (5 bases). Germline CDR1 MNHNS, CDR2 SASEGT. The CDR3 has 14 amino acids. The CDR3 loop is CASSQAASTGELFF. CDR3 coding DNA: TGTGCCAGCAGTCAAGCGGCTAGCACCGGGGAGCTGTTTTTT.

Concerning this clone: The germline gene is not matched at one end of the junction; a read error may be the cause. The rearrangement joins TRBV7-7 to TRBJ2-3, with TRBD2 matching over 9 bases. Germline CDR1 and CDR2: SSHAT and FNYEAQ (reference sequence). The CDR3 runs to 15 residues. The CDR3 bases are TGTGCTAGCAGCTTAACTAGCGGGAGCACAGATACGCAGTATTTT. This gives the protein CASSLTSGSTDTQYF.

The sample holds one count of this clone. This chain joins TRBV19 and TRBJ2-6; the D gene is possibly TRBD2 (6 bases). This CDR3 is 16 amino acids long. CDR1 and CDR2 from the germline V gene are LNHDA and SQIVND (reference sequence). Trimming cost V 4 bases and J 0 bases, with 10 bases left between them. In DNA form, the CDR3 reads TGTGCCAGTAGTACGGGAGTCTTCTCTGGGGCCAACGTCCTGACTTTC. Its translation is CASSTGVFSGANVLTF.

This chain connects TRBV9 to TRBJ2-1; weak D call: TRBD2 (6 bases). This CDR3 contains 14 residues. V was shortened by 6 bases and J by 5 bases, with 15 bases between the two germline ends. In germline, CDR1 is SGDLS, CDR2 YYNGEE. The CDR3 loop is CASMRGTLDNEQFF. CDR3 sequence (DNA): TGTGCCAGCATGCGCGGGACTCTCGACAATGAGCAGTTCTTC.

This clone was detected only once. V gene TRBV5-1 combines with J gene TRBJ1-1, with a tentative D call TRBD1 (6 bases). CDR3 length: 15 amino acids. Trimming removed 4 bases from V and 4 bases from J, with 17 bases in between. Germline assignment: CDR1 SGHRS and CDR2 YFSETQ. The CDR3, as DNA: TGCGCCAGCAGCCCCTCGGGGGGGCCTTCCACTGAAGCTTTCTTT. Amino acids: CASSPSGGPSTEAFF.

The genes are TRBV10-3 and TRBJ2-3; 7 positions agree with TRBD2. CDR1 ENHRY and CDR2 SYGVKD come from the germline V gene. The V and J ends lost 2 bases and 2 bases, in that order; junction bases with no gene match: 10. The length of the CDR3 is 17 residues. In nucleotides, the CDR3 is TGTGCCATCAGTGAGCCCGCCGGGGCGGGGGACACAGATACGCAGTATTTT. Translated, it gives CAISEPAGAGDTDTQYF.

This chain links TRBV27 with TRBJ2-7, with D possibly matching TRBD2 (6 bases). The CDR3 is 14 amino acids. V lost 6 bases and J lost 6, with 18 bases in between. Germline CDR1 is MNHEY and CDR2 is SMNVEV (reference sequence). For the CDR3, the DNA is TGTGCCAGCAGACCTGCCGGGGGTCAGGGCGAGCAGTACTTC. It yields the protein CASRPAGGQGEQYF.

The chain joins TRBV4-1 to TRBJ2-1, with 13 bases lining up with TRBD2. The CDR3 is 18 residues long. J gave up 9 bases and V 0 bases, and 11 bases lay outside the gene matches. CDR1 is MGHRA, CDR2 YSYEKL, per germline. This CDR3 reads CASSQDSRLAGGGGEQFF. CDR3 DNA sequence: TGCGCCAGCAGCCAAGATTCCAGACTAGCGGGAGGTGGTGGTGAGCAGTTCTTC.